Below are 28 T cell receptor beta chains sequenced from a single sample in a study of blood T cell repertoires in COVID-19. Sequencing used immunoSEQ multiplex PCR; TCRdb keeps in-frame clones, though not all of them. The data show some 300,000 clones, about nine tenths seen once. The sequenced sample was peripheral blood. These receptors all stem from a woman aged 25 to 45 who had recovered from COVID-19.

The V call is TRBV29-1, the J call TRBJ1-1, with D hard to call. The CDR3 contains 13 residues. The V and J ends lost 7 bases and 0 bases respectively, with 12 bases between them. CDR1 and CDR2 (germline): SQVTM, ANQGSEA. CDR3 protein: CSARPRLNTEAFF. The CDR3, as DNA: TGCAGCGCTAGGCCTAGGCTGAACACTGAAGCTTTCTTT.

The rearrangement links TRBV6-5 to TRBJ1-5; 7 positions agree with TRBD1. The CDR3 has 15 residues. Trimming took 2 bases from V and 0 from J; bases not matched to a gene: 1. Looked up from germline, CDR1 is MNHEY and CDR2 is SVGAGI. The DNA of the CDR3 is TGTGCCAGCAGTTACAGGGGGCATAGCAATCAGCCCCAGCATTTT. Translation gives CASSYRGHSNQPQHF.

This clone was recorded once. The chain recombines TRBV5-4 with TRBJ1-1; 9 bases map to TRBD1. The germline V gene has CDR1 SGHNT and CDR2 YYREEE (reference sequence). CDR3 length: 13 amino acids. V lost 4 bases, J lost 7 bases, and 5 bases stayed unmatched. CDR3 sequence: CASSVTGGVEAFF. The DNA for the CDR3 is TGTGCCAGCAGCGTAACAGGGGGCGTTGAAGCTTTCTTT.

This clone was found once. The V and J genes are TRBV27 and TRBJ1-5, with 7 nucleotides matching TRBD1. Germline V gene sequence: CDR1 MNHEY, CDR2 SMNVEV (reference sequence). The CDR3 loop spans 15 amino acids. J lost 2 bases, V lost 3 bases, and 4 bases had no gene match. For the CDR3, the DNA is TGTGCCAGCAGTTTCCCCACAGGGGGCAATCAGCCCCAGCATTTT. Protein sequence: CASSFPTGGNQPQHF.

This clone was counted between two and nine times. The gene calls are TRBV11-2 and TRBJ2-2; D not resolved. V shed 8 bases and J shed 2 bases, with 12 bases lying between them. The CDR3 has 14 residues. Germline CDR1 and CDR2: SGHAT and FQNNGV. CDR3 nucleotides: TGTGCCAGCGATAAGAACAGAAACACCGGGGAGCTGTTTTTT. This sequence encodes CASDKNRNTGELFF.

The genes are TRBV24-1 and TRBJ2-4, with D possibly matching TRBD2 (6 bases). CDR3 size: 15 residues. Germline V CDR1 and CDR2: KGHDR, SFDVKD. The germline V and J ends were trimmed by 3 bases and 7 bases, with 15 bases remaining between them. In nucleotides, the CDR3 is TGTGCCACCAGTGATCCCGGGACTGCGGGGAACATTCAGTACTTC. Amino acids: CATSDPGTAGNIQYF.

The chain carries TRBV7-9 and TRBJ2-7; tentative D call: TRBD2 (6 bases). This CDR3 has 16 amino acids. From germline, CDR1 is SEHNR and CDR2 FQNEAQ (reference sequence). Trimming removed 5 bases from V and 2 bases from J, with 19 bases in between. Here the CDR3 DNA reads TGTGCCAGCAGCCATACCGGGACTCCAAGCACCTACGAGCAGTACTTC. It specifies CASSHTGTPSTYEQYF.

V usage is TRBV15 and J usage is TRBJ2-3, with D maybe TRBD1 (7 bases). V was clipped by 5 bases and J by 5 bases, with 17 bases between them. The CDR3 consists of 15 residues. The V gene's germline CDR1 is LNHNV and CDR2 YYDKDF (reference sequence). CDR3 sequence: CATSPSAGGQDTQYF. CDR3 in DNA: TGTGCCACCAGCCCCTCGGCAGGGGGGCAAGATACGCAGTATTTT. The entire variable domain, with the rest obtained from reference TRBV15 and TRBJ2-3, is as follows: DAMVIQNPRYQVTQFGKPVTLSCSQTLNHNVMYWYQQKSSQAPKLLFHYYDKDFNNEADTPDNFQSRRPNTSFCFLDIRSPGLGDTAMYLCATSPSAGGQDTQYFGPGTRLTVL.

The chain employs TRBV20-1 and TRBJ2-1; D is undetermined. The CDR3 runs 10 residues. V was trimmed by 7 bases and J by 7 bases, leaving 8 bases between them. CDR1 is DFQATT and CDR2 is SNEGSKA in the germline V gene (reference sequence). The CDR3 region is CSVGANEQFF. The CDR3, as DNA: TGCAGTGTCGGAGCGAATGAGCAGTTCTTC.

This clone was seen a single time. The genes are TRBV5-1 and TRBJ1-1, with D possibly being TRBD1 (5 bases). V was cut by 4 bases and J by 4 bases, with 17 bases left in between. Germline V CDR1 and CDR2: SGHRS, YFSETQ. This CDR3 is 15 amino acids long. For the CDR3, the DNA is TGCGCCAGCAGCCCCCGCGGGGGGAGAGGCACTGAAGCTTTCTTT. Its protein is CASSPRGGRGTEAFF.

V and J are TRBV4-1 and TRBJ2-5; weak D call: TRBD2 (6 bases). Trimming removed 0 bases at V and 4 bases at J, with 12 bases between. This CDR3 has 15 amino acids. Germline assignment: CDR1 MGHRA and CDR2 YSYEKL. CDR3 region: CASSQDPVGGETQYF. The CDR3 nucleotides are TGCGCCAGCAGCCAAGATCCTGTGGGAGGAGAGACCCAGTACTTC.

The rearrangement joins TRBV21-1 to TRBJ1-1. TRBV21-1 has pseudogene status. The length of the CDR3 is 16 residues. The CDR3 DNA sequence: TGTGCCAGCAGTGGTAGCCTAGCTACACATCGCACTGAAGCTTTCTTT. Translating gives CASSGSLATHRTEAFF.

The chain carries TRBV19 and TRBJ2-5; 12 bases agree with TRBD1. CDR1 is LNHDA and CDR2 is SQIVND in the germline V gene (reference sequence). V lost 4 bases to trimming and J lost 4 bases; unmatched junction nucleotides: 7. This CDR3 comprises 16 residues. The CDR3 protein is CASSRRDRGLPETQYF. In nucleotides, the CDR3 is TGTGCCAGTAGTAGGCGGGACAGGGGGCTTCCAGAGACCCAGTACTTC.

The chain joins TRBV6-5 to TRBJ1-2; D not certain. CDR1 and CDR2 from the germline V gene are MNHEY and SVGAGI. This CDR3 comprises 12 residues. Deletions cut 2 bases from V and 4 bases from J, with 5 bases between. The CDR3 loop reads CASSYGSYGYTF. CDR3 in DNA: TGTGCCAGCAGTTACGGCAGCTATGGCTACACCTTC.

The chain links TRBV11-3 to TRBJ2-5, with unresolved D. V was cut by 5 bases and J by 2 bases, with 6 bases left in between. The CDR3 is made up of 12 amino acids. Germline CDR1 and CDR2: SGHNT and YENEEA. This chain's CDR3 is CASSDGQETQYF. The CDR3 nucleotides read TGTGCCAGCAGCGACGGGCAAGAGACCCAGTACTTC.

The chain employs TRBV2 and TRBJ2-5, with 9 bases identical to TRBD2. J lost 1 base, V lost 3 bases, and 3 bases had no gene match. The CDR3 runs to 15 residues. Germline-derived CDR1 and CDR2 are SNHLY and FYNNEI. The CDR3 coding sequence is TGTGCCAGCAGTGATGGGCGGGGGGGCCAAGAGACCCAGTACTTC. It encodes CASSDGRGGQETQYF.

The V gene is TRBV7-2, the J gene TRBJ2-7, with D tentatively TRBD1 (6 bases). Germline V gene data show CDR1 as SGHTA and CDR2 as FQGNSA. Trimming removed 5 bases from V and 7 bases from J, with 15 bases in between. CDR3 size: 13 residues. CDR3 coding DNA: TGTGCCAGCAGCCGAGGGACCCAGGGGGAGCAGTACTTC. Its translation is CASSRGTQGEQYF.

V usage is TRBV13 and J usage is TRBJ1-2, with D possibly matching TRBD1 (5 bases). This CDR3 is built from 15 residues. Germline V gene lookup returns CDR1 PRHDT and CDR2 FYEKMQ (reference sequence). Trimming cost V 4 bases and J 0 bases, with 12 bases left between them. The chain's CDR3 is CASSSQTAANYGYTF. The DNA of the CDR3 is TGTGCCAGCAGCTCCCAGACAGCCGCTAACTATGGCTACACCTTC.

The J gene is TRBJ1-2, the V gene TRBV12-5, with 9 positions matching TRBD1. The CDR3 runs to 13 residues. J was trimmed by 5 bases and V by 6 bases; bases with no gene match: 4. Germline values: CDR1 LGHNT, CDR2 FRNRAP. The CDR3 DNA reads TGTGCTAGTGGGAAACAGGGGGCGTATGGCTACACCTTC. Its protein product is CASGKQGAYGYTF.

This chain links TRBV5-3 with TRBJ2-3; no firm D call. TRBV5-3 falls under the ORF class, with uncertain function. V was clipped by 0 bases and J by 4 bases, with 6 bases between them. The CDR3 is 13 amino acids. The CDR3 reads CARSLGRADTQYF. In DNA form, the CDR3 reads TGTGCCAGAAGCTTGGGAAGAGCAGATACGCAGTATTTT.

The chain couples TRBV7-8 to TRBJ1-5; 7 nucleotides match TRBD1. Germline CDR1 and CDR2: SGHVS and FQNEAQ. V lost 5 bases, J lost 0 bases, and 1 base stayed unmatched. This CDR3 is 14 amino acids long. The CDR3 region has the DNA TGTGCCAGCAGCGCAGGGGGTAGCAATCAGCCCCAGCATTTT. This gives the protein CASSAGGSNQPQHF. The full variable domain, rest sourced from reference TRBV7-8 and TRBJ1-5, is GAGVSQSPRYKVAKRGQDVALRCDPISGHVSLFWYQQALGQGPEFLTYFQNEAQLDKSGLPSDRFFAERPEGSVSTLKIQRTQQEDSAVYLCASSAGGSNQPQHFGDGTRLSIL.

The chain employs TRBV4-1 and TRBJ1-5; TRBD1 might be the D (6 bases). From germline, CDR1 is MGHRA and CDR2 YSYEKL. V was pared by 2 bases and J by 6 bases, with 11 bases between. The CDR3 extends over 14 amino acids. The CDR3 spells CASSQNQGPQPQHF. In DNA, the CDR3 is TGCGCCAGCAGCCAAAACCAGGGGCCTCAGCCCCAGCATTTT.

This clone has more than one count but fewer than ten. The chain combines TRBV9 with TRBJ2-2; 8 bases agree with TRBD1. The V and J ends lost 8 bases and 0 bases, in that order; junction bases with no gene match: 3. This CDR3 spans 14 amino acids. Germline CDR1 SGDLS, CDR2 YYNGEE. The CDR3 loop is CASQGASNTGELFF. Written as DNA, the CDR3 is TGTGCCAGTCAGGGGGCCTCGAACACCGGGGAGCTGTTTTTT. The variable domain in full, with the rest retrieved from reference TRBV9 and TRBJ2-2, is DSGVTQTPKHLITATGQRVTLRCSPRSGDLSVYWYQQSLDQGLQFLIQYYNGEERAKGNILERFSAQQFPDLHSELNLSSLELGDSALYFCASQGASNTGELFFGEGSRLTVL.

This chain joins TRBV18 and TRBJ1-1; no clear D gene. V lost 3 bases to trimming and J lost 6 bases, with 8 bases between them. Germline CDR1 and CDR2: KGHSH and LQKENI. This CDR3 spans 12 amino acids. This chain's CDR3 is CASSPGEAEAFF. CDR3 in DNA: TGTGCCAGCTCACCCGGGGAGGCTGAAGCTTTCTTT.

V usage is TRBV5-1 and J usage is TRBJ2-5; TRBD2 is a possible D gene (6 bases). Germline CDR1 reads SGHRS; CDR2 reads YFSETQ. The V end was cut by 4 bases, the J end by 4 bases, with 14 bases between. There are 14 residues in the CDR3. CDR3 in amino acids: CASSPGTSLETQYF. In DNA form, the CDR3 reads TGCGCCAGCAGCCCGGGGACTTCATTAGAGACCCAGTACTTC.

This rearrangement joins TRBV27 to TRBJ1-5; 11 nucleotides agree with TRBD1. This CDR3 has 20 amino acids. V lost 1 base and J lost 0; bases outside the gene matches: 11. Germline V gene sequence: CDR1 MNHEY, CDR2 SMNVEV (reference sequence). The CDR3 reads CASSLYAGTGGSYSNQPQHF. For the CDR3, the DNA is TGTGCCAGCAGTTTATATGCTGGGACAGGGGGATCTTATAGCAATCAGCCCCAGCATTTT.

The gene calls are TRBV2 and TRBJ2-5, with 7 bases identical to TRBD1. This CDR3 is built from 13 residues. From germline, CDR1 is SNHLY and CDR2 FYNNEI. J was trimmed by 4 bases and V by 6 bases; bases with no gene match: 5. CDR3 DNA sequence: TGTGCCAGCAGGGGGGACAGCCTAGAGACCCAGTACTTC. Translating gives CASRGDSLETQYF.

This chain uses TRBV6-1 with TRBJ2-6; D is unclear. Deletions cut 1 base from V and 0 bases from J, with 13 bases between. The CDR3 length is 18 residues. Germline CDR1 and CDR2: MNHNS and SASEGT. This CDR3 is CASSEVFGPFSGANVLTF. In DNA form, the CDR3 reads TGTGCCAGCAGTGAAGTCTTTGGGCCGTTCTCTGGGGCCAACGTCCTGACTTTC.